This TCR beta chain was identified in a study of CD8 T cells in ankylosing spondylitis. Germline V gene data show CDR1 as DFQATT and CDR2 as SNEGSKA (reference sequence). This CDR3 contains 13 residues. The V end lost 1 base, the J end lost 1 base, and 7 bases lay between the germline ends. In making TCR beta libraries, quantitative 5'-RACE with molecular barcodes was used. In TCRdb, the 5' RACE reads were re-called with MiXCR into one record per CDR3 protein. The repertoire has about 400,000 distinct CDR3 sequences, roughly 20% of them found once; the top ten carry about 12%. Concerning this clonotype: What it recognizes is unknown.

Study conclusions and caveats: Previous work reported some of these motif variants in the synovial fluid and blood of reactive arthritis. Ankylosing spondylitis blood seemed to carry a telltale TCR beta motif made of under ten highly homologous variants. Relatively rare in peripheral blood, disease-linked clones were also CD8+.

Sequenced material: blood, either unsorted or a sorted T cell fraction (not recorded which). The V and J genes are TRBV20-1 and TRBJ1-1; D not resolved. The sequence came from a male donor with ankylosing spondylitis or in good health (not recorded which). The CDR3 region is CSARGRGNTEAFF. The CDR3 DNA follows: TGCAGTGCTAGAGGTCGCGGGAACACTGAAGCTTTCTTT.